These T cell receptor beta chains were read from a single sample in a study of T cells in Graves' hyperthyroidism and ophthalmopathy. MiXCR was run by TCRdb on the multiplex PCR reads, yielding one entry per CDR3 protein. The sample includes roughly 500,000 distinct CDR3 sequences, approximately 48% seen only once; the top ten take around 44%. The specimen sequenced was peripheral blood or thyroid tissue (not recorded which). These receptors came from an adult woman with Graves' disease, either hyperthyroidism or ophthalmopathy (not recorded which). CDR3s include the opening cysteine and the closing phenylalanine or tryptophan. D genes are given only for firm matches. Expanded clones are given a class, and other clones once, few, many or no size at all.

v_gene	j_gene	d_gene	abundance	CDR3aa	CDR3nt
TRBV5-1	TRBJ1-1	.	once	CASSQNRNEAFF	TGCGCCAGCAGCCAGAACAGGAATGAAGCTTTCTTT
TRBV14	TRBJ2-7	.	many	CASSQSRRTEQYF	TGTGCCAGCAGCCAATCCCGCAGGACCGAGCAGTACTTC
TRBV24-1	TRBJ1-1	.	many	CATSESGNTEAFF	TGTGCCACCAGTGAATCAGGGAACACTGAAGCTTTCTTT
TRBV29-1	TRBJ2-1	.	.	CSASGPGEENEQFF	TGCAGCGCCTCAGGACCGGGAGAGGAAAATGAGCAGTTCTTC
TRBV30	TRBJ2-5	.	once	CAWSVGRVGETQYF	TGTGCCTGGAGTGTTGGCAGGGTTGGGGAGACCCAGTACTTC
TRBV7-3	TRBJ2-5	.	.	CASSLMGGRETQYF	TGTGCCAGCAGCTTAATGGGGGGCAGGGAGACCCAGTACTTC
TRBV2	TRBJ2-2	TRBD1	.	CASRGTGNYGELFF	TGTGCCAGCAGGGGGACAGGGAATTATGGGGAGCTGTTTTTT
TRBV5-1	TRBJ2-5	TRBD2	.	CASTTSGREETQYF	TGTGCCAGCACCACAAGCGGGAGGGAAGAGACCCAGTACTTC
TRBV7-2	TRBJ2-7	.	few	CASSPRMGGTTYEQYF	TGTGCCAGCAGCCCCCGGATGGGCGGGACGACCTACGAGCAGTACTTC
TRBV3-1	TRBJ1-3	.	few	CASSQISRASGNTIYF	TGTGCCAGCAGCCAGATATCCAGGGCCTCTGGAAACACCATATATTTT
TRBV7-2	TRBJ2-2	TRBD2	many	CASSPTRLAANTGELFF	TGTGCCAGCAGCCCGACCCGACTAGCGGCGAACACCGGGGAGCTGTTTTTT
TRBV20-1	TRBJ2-7	.	many	CSANAWTQPYEQYF	TGCAGTGCCAACGCTTGGACACAACCCTACGAGCAGTACTTC
TRBV2	TRBJ2-3	.	.	CASSSHSGAQDTQYF	TGTGCCAGCAGCTCACACTCCGGGGCGCAGGATACGCAGTATTTT
TRBV20-1	TRBJ2-5	.	.	CSARVQGVDQPQYF	TGCAGTGCTAGAGTACAAGGGGTGGATCAGCCCCAGTACTTC
TRBV19	TRBJ1-1	TRBD1	.	CASSGQGTVNTEAFF	TGTGCCAGTAGCGGACAGGGTACGGTGAACACTGAAGCTTTCTTT
TRBV6-2/TRBV6-3	TRBJ1-5	.	once	CASRKEDSRSNQPQHF	TGTGCCAGCAGAAAGGAGGACAGTAGAAGCAATCAGCCCCAGCATTTT
TRBV20-1	TRBJ1-2	.	.	CSAYKRDTSGDDGYTF	TGCAGTGCCTACAAAAGGGACACTTCCGGGGACGATGGCTACACCTTC
TRBV7-8	TRBJ1-5	TRBD1	.	CASSEQGAQPQHF	TGTGCCAGCAGCGAACAGGGGGCTCAGCCCCAGCATTTT
TRBV29-1	TRBJ1-1	.	.	CSVEEYRTDEAFF	TGCAGCGTTGAAGAATATCGGACAGACGAAGCTTTCTTT
TRBV5-1	TRBJ1-1	TRBD1	.	CASRLTGGAGTEAFF	TGCGCCAGCAGGTTGACAGGGGGCGCTGGAACTGAAGCTTTCTTT
TRBV10-3	TRBJ2-5	.	.	CAITAGVDVGQETQYF	TGTGCCATCACCGCAGGGGTTGACGTTGGCCAAGAGACCCAGTACTTC
TRBV29-1	TRBJ2-2	TRBD1	many	CSVSGQGGGELFF	TGCAGCGTGTCGGGACAGGGAGGCGGGGAGCTGTTTTTT
TRBV29-1	TRBJ2-7	.	.	CSLEGLGKYEQYF	TGCAGCTTAGAGGGTTTGGGAAAGTACGAGCAGTACTTC